This record looks at one T cell receptor beta chain sequence and its context. The sample originates from a study of control samples from healthy donors and cancer patients. The repertoire was sequenced with immunoSEQ multiplex PCR; TCRdb's copy has only in-frame clones and lacks some. This repertoire shows 75,000 or so clones, more than 70% found once; its top ten account for roughly 5.5%. Sequencing was carried out using PBMCs. This clonotype was obtained from a man between 60 and 75 years old with colorectal cancer.

The CDR3: CATKGVEGGSDTQYF. The CDR3 coding sequence is TGTGCCACCAAAGGGGTAGAGGGGGGCTCAGATACGCAGTATTTT. The J gene is TRBJ2-3, the V gene TRBV19; D is possibly TRBD1 or TRBD2 (6 bases each). CDR1 is LNHDA, CDR2 SQIVND, per germline (reference sequence). V lost 10 bases, J lost 4 bases, and 21 bases lay in between. The CDR3 consists of 15 residues.